The 10 T cell receptor beta chains given below trace back to one sample, sequenced in a study of blood T cell repertoires in COVID-19. Clones were read by immunoSEQ multiplex PCR, and TCRdb kept only the in-frame ones, dropping some. The table includes 310,000 or so clones, around 85% detected once. The sequencing sample was made of peripheral blood. The origin of the receptors is a woman under 40 who had recovered from COVID-19.

This clone was detected once. This chain connects TRBV5-1 to TRBJ1-1; tentative D call: TRBD1 (5 bases). The CDR3 is 15 residues long. Germline CDR1 is SGHRS and CDR2 is YFSETQ. V lost 0 bases and J 7 bases, leaving 16 bases between the germline ends. DNA for the CDR3: TGCGCCAGCAGCTTGGGGGGTCAGGGAAATGTTGAAGCTTTCTTT. It specifies CASSLGGQGNVEAFF.

This rearrangement joins TRBV30 to TRBJ1-4; 10 bases map to TRBD1. The trim removed 8 bases at V and 3 bases at J, leaving 3 bases unmatched. CDR1 is GTSNPN and CDR2 is SVGIG in the germline V gene (reference sequence). This CDR3 is 13 amino acids long. This chain's CDR3 is CAAGTGANEKLFF. Written as DNA, the CDR3 is TGTGCCGCCGGGACAGGGGCTAATGAAAAACTGTTTTTT.

This sequence joins TRBV4-1 and TRBJ2-7, with a possible D match to TRBD2 (6 bases). V shed 1 base and J shed 7 bases, with 11 bases lying between them. Per the germline V gene, CDR1 is MGHRA and CDR2 is YSYEKL. The CDR3 has 13 amino acids. The DNA for the CDR3 is TGCGCCAGCAGCCAAGTCGGGGCGGGGGAGCAGTACTTC. Amino acids: CASSQVGAGEQYF.

This clone was found once. This chain joins TRBV7-2 and TRBJ1-5; no reliable D call. Germline V gives CDR1 SGHTA, CDR2 FQGNSA. There are 13 residues in the CDR3. The V end was cut by 3 bases, the J end by 7 bases, with 10 bases between. CDR3 sequence reads: CASSFHRGQPQHF. As DNA, the CDR3 is TGTGCCAGCAGCTTCCATCGGGGACAGCCCCAGCATTTT. Drawing the rest from reference TRBV7-2 and TRBJ1-5, the complete variable domain is GAGVSQSPSNKVTEKGKDVELRCDPISGHTALYWYRQSLGQGLEFLIYFQGNSAPDKSGLPSDRFSAERTGGSVSTLTIQRTQQEDSAVYLCASSFHRGQPQHFGDGTRLSIL.

The genes are TRBV19 and TRBJ1-5, with a possible D match to TRBD1 (6 bases). The germline V and J ends were trimmed by 11 bases and 3 bases, with 14 bases remaining between them. This CDR3 comprises 13 residues. Germline V gives CDR1 LNHDA, CDR2 SQIVND (reference sequence). The DNA of the CDR3 is TGTGCCGGGGGGGGCGGTAACAATCAGCCCCAGCATTTT. This gives the protein CAGGGGNNQPQHF.

This chain joins TRBV4-3 and TRBJ1-6, with a weak D call TRBD1 (6 bases). The germline gives CDR1 LGHNA, CDR2 YSLEER. This CDR3 comprises 15 residues. The V end was cut by 0 bases, the J end by 8 bases, with 11 bases between. The CDR3 loop is CASSQDTPGDSPLHF. The CDR3 DNA reads TGCGCCAGCAGCCAAGATACCCCAGGGGATTCACCCCTCCACTTT.

The rearrangement uses TRBV2 and TRBJ2-3; the D gene is possibly TRBD1 (5 bases). Germline CDR1 SNHLY, CDR2 FYNNEI. V lost 4 bases to trimming and J lost 2 bases, with 10 bases between them. The CDR3 runs 14 residues. CDR3 sequence reads: CASSARGHTDTQYF. CDR3 coding DNA: TGTGCCAGCAGTGCTAGGGGCCACACAGATACGCAGTATTTT.

The gene calls are TRBV24-1 and TRBJ2-2; the D is unclear. The ends were cut back, 3 bases at V and 7 bases at J, with 8 bases in the middle. The CDR3 spans 13 residues. Looked up from germline, CDR1 is KGHDR and CDR2 is SFDVKD. CDR3 region: CATSDPVNGELFF. The CDR3 DNA reads as TGTGCCACCAGTGATCCTGTAAACGGGGAGCTGTTTTTT.

This clone was observed once. The chain joins TRBV7-6 to TRBJ2-1; TRBD1 aligns across 12 bases. The CDR3 is 16 residues long. The germline CDR1 and CDR2 sequences are SGHVS and FNYEAQ. With V trimmed by 5 bases and J by 7 bases, 9 bases remained unmatched. The CDR3 protein is CASSQGTGGRRNEQFF. The CDR3 region has the DNA TGTGCCAGCAGCCAGGGGACAGGGGGCCGTAGGAATGAGCAGTTCTTC.

This rearrangement joins TRBV5-4 to TRBJ2-1; TRBD2 matches 7 bases. This CDR3 spans 14 amino acids. Looked up from germline, CDR1 is SGHNT and CDR2 is YYREEE (reference sequence). The J segment lost 5 bases and the V segment lost 6 bases, leaving 8 bases of the junction unmatched. The CDR3 bases are TGTGCCAGCAAAGTGGCGGGAGAGGACAATGAGCAGTTCTTC. This translates into CASKVAGEDNEQFF. The full variable domain, its missing parts supplied by reference TRBV5-4 and TRBJ2-1, is ETGVTQSPTHLIKTRGQQVTLRCSSQSGHNTVSWYQQALGQGPQFIFQYYREEENGRGNFPPRFSGLQFPNYSSELNVNALELDDSALYLCASKVAGEDNEQFFGPGTRLTVL.